Each of the 11 T cell receptor beta chains below was sequenced from the same sample in a study of OX40 agonist ivuxolimab in advanced cancers. Libraries were built with the immunoSEQ multiplex PCR assay. This is the immuneACCESS table as TCRdb keeps it, with only in-frame sequences that have V and J called. A part of the clones is gone; compared with another copy, unresolved V genes explain less than half, and the rest is unexplained. The table for this sample lists tens of thousands of clones; about 84% of them were counted only once. Roughly 0.74% of the sample rests with the top ten. The sample was CD4+ or CD8+ T cells sorted from blood, taken in a trial of the OX40 agonist ivuxolimab. The source of these receptors is an adult with an advanced solid tumor such as melanoma, head and neck, liver or kidney cancer.

The chain carries TRBV4-2 and TRBJ1-2, with D possibly being TRBD1 (5 bases). V gave up 1 base and J gave up 4 bases, with 10 bases separating them. Germline CDR1 LGHNA, CDR2 YNFKEQ. CDR3 length: 14 amino acids. The CDR3 spells CASSQGSTAYGYTF. CDR3 nucleotide sequence: TGTGCCAGCAGCCAAGGTTCGACAGCCTATGGCTACACCTTC.

The chain uses TRBV5-1 and TRBJ1-3, with a possible D match to TRBD1 (5 bases). This CDR3 comprises 14 residues. Trimming took 4 bases from V and 2 from J, leaving 10 bases between them. The germline CDR1 and CDR2 sequences are SGHRS and YFSETQ. The DNA for the CDR3 is TGCGCCAGCAGCCCGGCAGGGACTGGAAACACCATATATTTT. Encoded protein: CASSPAGTGNTIYF.

The chain joins TRBV4-3 to TRBJ2-3, with D possibly being TRBD2 (6 bases). CDR3 length equals 15 residues. The ends were cut back, 0 bases at V and 4 bases at J, with 11 bases in the middle. CDR1 LGHNA and CDR2 YSLEER come from the germline V gene. CDR3 in DNA: TGCGCCAGCAGCCAAGATACGGGGGTATCAGATACGCAGTATTTT. The encoded protein is CASSQDTGVSDTQYF.

This chain uses TRBV20-1 with TRBJ1-1; D uncertain. The CDR3 loop spans 10 amino acids. V lost 1 base and J lost 10, with 7 bases in between. Germline-derived CDR1 and CDR2 are DFQATT and SNEGSKA (reference sequence). The CDR3 DNA is TGCAGTGCTAGAGGCCCTGGAGCTTTCTTT. This translates into CSARGPGAFF.

The rearrangement joins TRBV5-6 to TRBJ2-2; no reliable D call. This CDR3 is 12 amino acids long. The germline V and J ends were trimmed by 4 bases and 6 bases, with 7 bases remaining between them. Germline V lookup: CDR1 SGHDT, CDR2 YYEEEE. CDR3 residues: CASSPGSGELFF. CDR3 DNA sequence: TGTGCCAGCAGCCCAGGATCCGGGGAGCTGTTTTTT.

The chain uses TRBV7-8 and TRBJ2-5; D gene unclear. V was trimmed by 1 base and J by 5 bases, leaving 14 bases between them. This CDR3 has 15 amino acids. Germline values: CDR1 SGHVS, CDR2 FQNEAQ. DNA for the CDR3: TGTGCCAGCAGCTTAGGGGGATGGCGAGTGGAGACCCAGTACTTC. Its protein product is CASSLGGWRVETQYF.

V and J are TRBV4-3 and TRBJ2-1; TRBD1 agrees at 12 bases. The V gene end was trimmed by 4 bases and the J gene end by 7 bases; junction bases not matched to a gene: 8. This CDR3 has 16 residues. The germline V gene encodes CDR1 LGHNA and CDR2 YSLEER. The CDR3 nucleotides read TGCGCCAGCAGCCGCCTGGGACAGGGGGCGGAAAATGAGCAGTTCTTC. It codes for CASSRLGQGAENEQFF.

The CDR3 loop reads CASSWDRDYGYTF. The CDR3 bases are TGTGCCAGCAGTTGGGACAGGGACTATGGCTACACCTTC. This chain links TRBV28 with TRBJ1-2; 9 positions agree with TRBD1. Trimming took 4 bases from V and 3 from J; bases not matched to a gene: 0. The germline V gene encodes CDR1 MDHEN and CDR2 SYDVKM. The CDR3 extends over 13 amino acids.

The rearrangement uses TRBV7-2 and TRBJ2-5, with D unresolved. Between the trimmed V and J ends, which lost 5 bases and 4 bases, there was a span of 17 bases. The CDR3 is made up of 15 amino acids. Germline loops: CDR1 SGHTA, CDR2 FQGNSA. The CDR3 is CASSTKPGSSETQYF. DNA of the CDR3: TGTGCCAGCAGCACAAAACCAGGTTCTTCAGAGACCCAGTACTTC.

This chain links TRBV7-8 with TRBJ2-7, with 9 nucleotides matching TRBD2. In germline, CDR1 is SGHVS, CDR2 FQNEAQ. V lost 11 bases to trimming and J lost 5 bases; unmatched junction nucleotides: 10. The CDR3 sequence is 13 residues long. CDR3 in DNA: TGTGCCTGTAGGGCTAGCGGGGACGACGAGCAGTACTTC. As protein: CACRASGDDEQYF.

J is TRBJ1-1 and V is TRBV6-1; D not certain. This CDR3 has 14 amino acids. CDR1 and CDR2 (germline): MNHNS, SASEGT. The V end was cut by 5 bases, the J end by 3 bases, with 13 bases between. The CDR3 DNA reads as TGTGCCAGCAGTTATACCGACGCCTACACTGAAGCTTTCTTT. Translated: CASSYTDAYTEAFF.